Below, 6 T cell receptor beta chains from the same sample are listed, as sequenced in a study of shared T cell receptors in the human thymus (dated by TCRdb to the early 2020s). Libraries came from the immunoSEQ multiplex PCR assay. As stored in TCRdb, this immuneACCESS dataset retains in-frame rearrangements with V and J assigned. A fraction of the clones does not appear; measured against another copy, unresolved V genes explain less than half of the discrepancy, and the remainder lacks a known reason. The sample profile shows 600,000 to 900,000 clones; roughly 88% of them were found once. The ten largest clonotypes hold roughly 0.01% of the sample. This same sample was also part of a study on human thymus T cells.

The specimen sequenced was thymocytes. The receptors originated from a girl under three years old with a congenital heart defect. Donor details come from another sample of the same person, matched by shared clones.

The chain carries TRBV4-1 and TRBJ2-3, with TRBD2 matching over 16 bases. Per the germline V gene, CDR1 is MGHRA and CDR2 is YSYEKL. There are 21 residues in the CDR3. The V gene end was trimmed by 4 bases and the J gene end by 4 bases; junction bases not matched to a gene: 17. The DNA of the CDR3 is TGCGCCAGCAGCCTCCCCCCGGGACTAGCGGGGGGGCGGGACTTGGCAGATACGCAGTATTTT. This translates into CASSLPPGLAGGRDLADTQYF.

The chain uses TRBV5-1 and TRBJ2-7; a possible D gene is TRBD2 (7 bases). This CDR3 has 15 residues. Germline CDR1 is SGHRS and CDR2 is YFSETQ. Trimming removed 3 bases from V and 2 bases from J, with 15 bases in between. CDR3: CASSSPEGGAYEQYF. DNA of the CDR3: TGCGCCAGCAGCTCCCCGGAGGGGGGGGCCTACGAGCAGTACTTC.

The V gene is TRBV2, the J gene TRBJ1-2; the D gene is possibly TRBD1 (5 bases). Germline CDR1 is SNHLY and CDR2 is FYNNEI. CDR3 length: 19 amino acids. Trimming pared 4 bases from V and 4 bases from J, leaving 28 bases between. The CDR3: CASSGFPQNDPGFPYGYTF. As DNA, the CDR3 is TGTGCCAGCAGTGGGTTTCCACAAAACGACCCAGGGTTCCCCTATGGCTACACCTTC.

The chain is built from TRBV5-4 and TRBJ1-2; D call uncertain. Trimming cost V 0 bases and J 1 base, with 16 bases left between them. CDR3 size: 17 residues. The V gene's germline CDR1 is SGHNT and CDR2 YYREEE (reference sequence). The CDR3 loop reads CASSLEVEQLLNYGYTF. The CDR3 region has the DNA TGTGCCAGCAGCTTGGAGGTCGAACAGCTACTTAACTATGGCTACACCTTC.

This clone showed up just a few times. V gene TRBV19 combines with J gene TRBJ1-5; D is possibly TRBD1 (6 bases). Per germline, CDR1 LNHDA and CDR2 SQIVND (reference sequence). Deletions cut 1 base from V and 3 bases from J, with 19 bases between. The CDR3 is made up of 18 amino acids. The chain's CDR3 is CASSIGTTGIGNNQPQHF. The CDR3 nucleotides read TGTGCCAGTAGTATAGGCACAACAGGGATAGGGAACAATCAGCCCCAGCATTTT.

The J gene is TRBJ1-1, the V gene TRBV4-1; possibly TRBD1 for D (6 bases). Between the trimmed V and J ends, which lost 0 bases and 1 base, there was a span of 15 bases. Germline V gene data show CDR1 as MGHRA and CDR2 as YSYEKL. The CDR3 is 17 residues long. CDR3 protein: CASSQDRAGQPNTEAFF. CDR3 bases: TGCGCCAGCAGCCAAGACAGGGCTGGACAGCCGAACACTGAAGCTTTCTTT.